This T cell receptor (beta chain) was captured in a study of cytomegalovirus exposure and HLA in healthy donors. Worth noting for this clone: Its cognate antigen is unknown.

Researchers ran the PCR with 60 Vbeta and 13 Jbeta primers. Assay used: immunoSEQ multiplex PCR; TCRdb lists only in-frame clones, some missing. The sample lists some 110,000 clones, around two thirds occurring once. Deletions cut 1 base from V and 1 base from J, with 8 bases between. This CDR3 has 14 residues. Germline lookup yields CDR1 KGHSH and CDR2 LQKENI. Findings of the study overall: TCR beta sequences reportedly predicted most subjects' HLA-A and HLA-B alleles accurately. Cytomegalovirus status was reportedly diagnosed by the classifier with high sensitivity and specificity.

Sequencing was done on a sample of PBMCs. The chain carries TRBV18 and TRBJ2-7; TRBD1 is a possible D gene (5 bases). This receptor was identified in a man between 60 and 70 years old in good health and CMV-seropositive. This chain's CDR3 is CASSPLQGSYEQYF. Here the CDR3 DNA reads TGTGCCAGCTCACCACTTCAGGGTTCCTACGAGCAGTACTTC.